This T cell receptor (beta chain) was profiled in a study of cytotoxic CD8 clonotypes in ibrutinib-treated CLL (dated by TCRdb to about 2021). Regarding the complete study: The cohort included some 14 treatment-naive and about a dozen relapsed/refractory patients; around 18 were IGHV unmutated. Cryopreserved peripheral blood mononuclear cells were collected before treatment, at response, and at either disease progression or sustained remission. Every sample from remission and from progressive disease was obtained while the patients were still on ibrutinib. On average, each sample yielded approximately 250,000 productive templates and 94,082 productive rearrangements. Of the 80 to 95 participants in the trial, 26 had longitudinal samples available. Partial responses were observed in 24 patients and complete responses in 2; after a median follow-up of about 69 months, remission was maintained in approximately 14 patients and progression was observed in some twelve. Samples at response were collected after a median of around twelve months of treatment, with a range of roughly 6 to 40 months.

The sample's time point label, decoded: progressive disease on ibrutinib. For TCR beta library preparation, about 2 micrograms of genomic DNA was extracted from cryopreserved PBMCs. High-throughput TCR beta sequencing was performed on longitudinal blood samples from CLL patients receiving ibrutinib monotherapy. The patients were enrolled in a single-center, open-label phase 2 trial of ibrutinib monotherapy. Reading from cysteine to phenylalanine, the CDR3 counts 15 amino acids. Only CDR3 DNA remains: 45 bases, in frame from the first base. Trimming takes 2 bases off V and 4 bases off J; junction bases not matched to a gene: 4. In the germline V gene, CDR1 corresponds to SGDLS and CDR2 to YYNGEE. About this clone: The antigen it binds to is not known. Per-nucleotide qualities are absent, and no much larger clonotype sits a single base away.

Overall study outcomes, separate from this receptor: Public clonotypes were rare and either contracted or stayed stable during treatment, and the rise in clonality at ibrutinib response reflected the expansion of private clonotypes. Baseline clonality was found to be higher than that of age-matched healthy donors and was strongly correlated with circulating CD8+ T-cell counts. Sampling times were not matched between patients in sustained remission and patients whose disease was progressing, and lymph node repertoires were not examined. Clonality rose at ibrutinib response, remained stable during sustained remission, and dropped back toward baseline at progression.

A MiSeq instrument was used for deep resolution sequencing, which targeted depths ranging from 1 in 1 million up to 1 in 200,000 T cells, with coverage averaging 10x for each clonotype. The immunoSEQ hsTCRB Kit was used to generate TCR beta libraries. In the source study's methods: ImmunoSEQ Data Assistant and ImmunoSEQ Analyzer were used for data analysis, and V, D and J genes were assigned according to IMGT definitions. Clonality, with values ranging from 0 to 1, was calculated as one minus the normalized Shannon entropy of productive rearrangement frequencies. Public clonotype analysis was restricted to overrepresented clonotypes comprising at least 0.05% of each patient's repertoire. Around 12 age-matched healthy donor repertoires from immuneACCESS were used as controls for clonality. Sourced from immuneACCESS, this table was stored by TCRdb with only in-frame sequences that have V and J called. A share of the clones is absent; for the studies checked, an unresolved V gene accounts for under half, and the remainder has no known explanation. V and J calls and clone size come straight from that table; D and trimming were deduced from the DNA. Counted in this sample were over 250,000 clones; roughly 76% of them appeared once. In total, the top ten clones hold about 5.7% of the sample.

The specimen was PBMCs, collected at disease progression, from a patient treated with ibrutinib. Rearrangement joined TRBV9 to TRBJ2-2, with 8 bases matching TRBD2. The receptor was derived from a human donor with chronic lymphocytic leukemia. The bases read TGTGCCAGCAGCGTTAGCGGGATTGCCACCGGGGAGCTGTTTTTT. This is translated as CASSVSGIATGELFF.